This T cell receptor beta chain was recorded in a study of CD8 T cells in ankylosing spondylitis. Comments on this clonotype: The antigen remains undetermined.

The CDR3 covers 14 residues. V lost 2 bases to trimming and J lost 8 bases; unmatched junction nucleotides: 5. CDR1 SGHRS and CDR2 YFSETQ come from the germline V gene. Study-level findings and limits: Significant enrichment of disease-linked clones was reported in matched ankylosing spondylitis synovial fluid. In ankylosing spondylitis blood, a motif of eight highly homologous TCR beta variants appeared characteristic.

Molecular-barcoded quantitative 5'-RACE produced these TCR beta libraries. TCRdb re-analysed the 5' RACE reads in MiXCR, keeping a single row per CDR3 protein. The sample gives fewer than 500,000 distinct CDR3 sequences, about a fifth of which show up once; about 15% is in the top ten. The sequenced material came from blood, either unsorted or a sorted T cell fraction (not recorded which). V gene TRBV5-1 combines with J gene TRBJ2-3; 10 nucleotides align to TRBD2. This receptor was taken from a male donor with ankylosing spondylitis. CDR3 sequence (DNA): TGCGCCAGCAGCTTCGAACTAGCGGGATCTACGCAGTATTTT. Its translation: CASSFELAGSTQYF.